This T cell receptor (beta chain) was recorded in a study of T cells in Graves' hyperthyroidism and ophthalmopathy. This CDR3 has 13 amino acids. J was trimmed by 3 bases and V by 5 bases; bases with no gene match: 1. The germline V gene encodes CDR1 SGHAT and CDR2 FQNNGV. TCR beta CDR3 regions were amplified from RNA transcripts. First-round RT-PCR of the TCR CDR3 relied on the HTBI primer set. Using its own MiXCR run on the multiplex PCR reads, TCRdb lists one record per CDR3 protein. The sample lists fewer than 350,000 distinct CDR3 sequences, under 25% occurring once. This clonotype was observed at least ten times.

This rearrangement joins TRBV11-2 to TRBJ2-7; 10 bases map to TRBD1. Input material: blood. The receptor was derived from a woman between 50 and 59 years old with Graves' hyperthyroidism. The CDR3 protein is CASSRDRGYEQYF. The DNA of the CDR3 is TGTGCCAGCAGCCGGGACAGGGGCTACGAGCAGTACTTC.